This T cell receptor beta chain was documented in a study of T cells after yellow fever vaccination (dated by TCRdb to about 2019). Looking at the study overall: Libraries from fractions with low cell numbers were prepared with the SMART-Seq v4 Ultra Low Input RNA kit. To follow T-cell clones before and after both primary and booster YFV17D yellow fever vaccination, bulk TCR alpha and beta repertoires underwent longitudinal sequencing. Two healthy male donors, one aged 18 to 30 and one aged 30 to 40 years, made up the cohort. Blood was drawn at multiple timepoints before and after primary and secondary immunization, with bulk PBMC replicates and cell subsets isolated. The research as a whole found: A small fraction of clonotypes appeared in both the CD4 and CD8 compartments, likely as a result of convergent recombination. Because abundant contaminating clonotypes from the bulk population could be contained in FACS-sorted repertoires, computational filtering was required. Compared with the primary T-cell response, the secondary T-cell response was weaker but faster, peaking on day 5 rather than day 15. After the booster, most clones that had expanded after primary vaccination were detected again (roughly 95% of CD4 and roughly nine tenths of CD8), suggesting broad maintenance of memory. Because only a couple of donors were included in the study, the extent to which the findings can be generalized is limited.

Data came from an Illumina NovaSeq 6000. TCR cDNA was synthesized by 5'RACE template switching, through which a universal primer site and unique molecular identifiers were introduced. cDNA synthesis was primed from both the TCR alpha and TCR beta constant segments. Library amplification involved two PCR steps, and the second step added sample barcodes and sequencing adapters. Sequencing of the libraries was done on either Illumina HiSeq 2500 (2x100 bp) or NovaSeq (2x150 bp). In the source study's methods: Demultiplexing of reads and collapsing into UMI consensus sequences were performed with MIGEC, and V(D)J alignment was carried out with MiXCR. Vaccine-responding clonotypes were defined with edgeR using replicate PBMC samples, requiring FDR below 0.01 and a log2 fold change above 5 up to day 15. Bulk clonotypes were assigned CD4 or CD8 identity according to which sequenced CD4 or CD8 repertoire held them at higher abundance. In-frame beta chains were kept once TCRdb had trimmed the public reads at Q25 with fastp and called clones with MiXCR. Entries are consolidated by CDR3 protein sequence, retaining the most common genes and DNA. TCRdb assigned the V and J calls; the authors' analysis was not used. The table for this sample lists under 200,000 distinct CDR3 sequences; about 10% of them were counted only once. The ten largest make up around 34% of the sample.

This sample's treatment or condition label indicates: live attenuated yellow fever vaccine strain. PBMCs were isolated from peripheral blood using a standard Ficoll-Paque protocol. CD4 and CD8 T-cell fractions were isolated with Dynabeads CD4 and CD8 positive selection kits. TriZol was used to extract RNA from bulk PBMCs, from CD4 and CD8 fractions, and from dextramer-positive and dextramer-negative fractions. This clonotype has just a few counts. Its antigen is still unknown. The sample holds no much larger clone one base away, and base qualities are not on file. Germline trimming amounts to 8 bases on V and 0 bases on J, with 8 as the count of junction bases outside the gene matches. The CDR3 spans 15 residues, from the cysteine through the phenylalanine. CDR3 DNA is the only sequence kept; it has 45 bases, read in frame from the first base. The germline V gene gives CDR1 as SNHLY and CDR2 as FYNNEI.

The V gene is TRBV2 and the J gene is TRBJ2-5; 8 bases in between match TRBD2. The input for sequencing was CD8+ T cells sorted from PBMCs, taken 15 days after the yellow fever booster vaccination. This receptor was identified in a man aged 18-30 years who received the YFV17D yellow fever vaccine. The bases are TGTGCCAGCGTGAGGAGCGGGGGATACCAAGAGACCCAGTACTTC. Its amino acids are CASVRSGGYQETQYF.